The T cell receptor (beta chain) described here comes from a study of T cells in localized non-small cell lung cancer. Findings and caveats of the study: Among blood samples, higher T cell density accompanied longer overall survival.

With 7 bases clipped from V and 10 bases from J, the junction kept 17 bases outside the gene matches. CDR1 is SQVTM and CDR2 is ANQGSEA in the germline V gene. The CDR3 has 15 amino acids. TCRdb's copy holds only in-frame clones and misses some; the assay was immunoSEQ multiplex PCR. The repertoire holds about 51,000 clones, with around 81% as singletons. About this clone itself: Its matching antigen is unknown.

The V and J genes are TRBV29-1 and TRBJ1-4, with 8 bases lining up with TRBD1. This receptor was identified in a man aged 40 to 70 with stage III lung adenocarcinoma. The input for sequencing was peripheral blood mononuclear cells, taken before any cancer treatment. CDR3 residues: CSASSGGTGGLKLFF. The CDR3 bases are TGCAGCGCCTCCTCCGGAGGGACAGGAGGGTTAAAACTGTTTTTT.